These 17 T cell receptor beta chains share one sample of origin, sequenced in a study of T cell responses to AZD1222 COVID-19 vaccine. The table came from immunoSEQ multiplex PCR; TCRdb's copy has only in-frame clones and leaves some out. This sample has 150,000 or so clones, with about 90% found just once. Sequenced here: peripheral blood, sampled on day 0 of MenACWY control vaccination. The receptors shown here come from an adult in good health.

The chain links TRBV12-3 or TRBV12-4 to TRBJ2-1; D call uncertain. The CDR3 spans 11 residues. Trimming cost V 3 bases and J 10 bases, with 7 bases left between them. DNA for the CDR3: TGTGCCAGCAGTTTGTTTTGGGAGCAGTTCTTC. Translation gives CASSLFWEQFF.

The chain links TRBV5-1 to TRBJ2-7; perhaps D is TRBD1 or TRBD2 (5 bases each). The CDR3 is 14 residues long. CDR1 SGHRS and CDR2 YFSETQ come from the germline V gene. The ends were cut back, 4 bases at V and 5 bases at J, with 16 bases in the middle. The DNA for the CDR3 is TGCGCCAGCAGCCTGAATGGGGTGGGGGACGAGCAGTACTTC. It translates to CASSLNGVGDEQYF.

The chain links TRBV12-3 or TRBV12-4 to TRBJ2-5; maybe TRBD2 (6 bases). CDR3 length: 13 amino acids. Trimming took off 5 bases at V and 2 bases at J, with 9 bases between the two ends. For the CDR3, the DNA is TGTGCCAGCAGTCGGGACTTACAAGAGACCCAGTACTTC. This sequence encodes CASSRDLQETQYF.

DNA for the CDR3: TGTGCCAGCAGTTACAGCGGGGGACATCAGCCCCAGCATTTT. Its translation is CASSYSGGHQPQHF. The chain carries TRBV6-5 and TRBJ1-5, with D possibly matching TRBD1 (5 bases). Germline-derived CDR1 and CDR2 are MNHEY and SVGAGI. V lost 2 bases to trimming and J lost 5 bases, with 10 bases between them. The CDR3 extends over 14 amino acids.

This chain connects TRBV19 to TRBJ1-2; D is possibly TRBD1 (5 bases). Germline CDR1 is LNHDA and CDR2 is SQIVND (reference sequence). The CDR3 loop spans 14 amino acids. V was shortened by 3 bases and J by 4 bases, with 12 bases between the two germline ends. The CDR3: CASSIPGPPYGYTF. In DNA form, the CDR3 reads TGTGCCAGTAGTATTCCGGGGCCACCCTATGGCTACACCTTC.

The chain is built from TRBV6-5 and TRBJ1-1, with 8 bases lining up with TRBD1. Germline-derived CDR1 and CDR2 are MNHEY and SVGAGI. The CDR3 extends over 14 amino acids. V lost 6 bases, J lost 3 bases, and 6 bases stayed unmatched. The CDR3: CASRSRGRYTEAFF. DNA of the CDR3: TGTGCCAGCAGGAGCAGGGGGCGTTACACTGAAGCTTTCTTT.

V and J are TRBV7-2 and TRBJ1-1, with D unresolved. V was trimmed by 3 bases and J by 0 bases, leaving 8 bases between them. Germline V CDR1 and CDR2: SGHTA, FQGNSA. The CDR3 has 14 residues. In DNA, the CDR3 is TGTGCCAGCAGCTTCCAGAAGATGAACACTGAAGCTTTCTTT. Protein sequence: CASSFQKMNTEAFF.

CDR3 DNA: TGTGCCAGCAGCTTAGATGTGTACGGCTACGAGCAGTACGTC. Translation: CASSLDVYGYEQYV. The chain carries TRBV11-2 and TRBJ2-7; D not resolved. Trimming shortened V by 0 bases and J by 3 bases, and 9 bases separated the two germline ends. Germline-derived CDR1 and CDR2 are SGHAT and FQNNGV. CDR3 size: 14 residues.

The J gene is TRBJ2-5, the V gene TRBV27; TRBD2 matches 9 bases. This CDR3 region has 14 residues. Trimming took 5 bases from V and 3 from J; bases not matched to a gene: 4. CDR1 is MNHEY and CDR2 is SMNVEV in the germline V gene (reference sequence). CDR3 coding DNA: TGTGCCAGCAGTAATAGCGGGAGAAAAGAGACCCAGTACTTC. Translation: CASSNSGRKETQYF.

CDR3 sequence: CASSQPPGRLGLNTEAFF. The CDR3 DNA reads TGTGCCAGCAGCCAACCTCCGGGGAGGCTAGGACTGAACACTGAAGCTTTCTTT. The chain joins TRBV3-1 (or the pseudogene TRBV3-2) to TRBJ1-1; D is uncertain. V was trimmed by 2 bases and J by 0 bases, leaving 19 bases between them. From germline, CDR1 is LGHDT and CDR2 YNNKEL (reference sequence). This CDR3 spans 18 amino acids.

V and J are TRBV5-6 and TRBJ2-7, with TRBD2 matching 8 bases. CDR3 length equals 15 residues. CDR1 and CDR2 from the germline V gene are SGHDT and YYEEEE. J lost 4 bases, V lost 2 bases, and 8 bases had no gene match. CDR3 sequence: CASSLLGAGGYEQYV. The CDR3 DNA is TGTGCCAGCAGCTTACTAGGCGCGGGGGGTTACGAGCAGTACGTC.

This clone showed up just once. The chain couples TRBV28 to TRBJ2-3, with D unclear. The V end was cut by 5 bases, the J end by 0 bases, with 12 bases between. There are 15 residues in the CDR3. The germline CDR1 and CDR2 sequences are MDHEN and SYDVKM. As DNA, the CDR3 is TGTGCCAGCAGTCCCCGTAGCCCTAGCACAGATACGCAGTATTTT. Translating it yields CASSPRSPSTDTQYF.

Of note for this clone: Since no conserved phenylalanine or tryptophan closes the CDR3, a read error is the likely cause. It is unclear where the CDR3 begins or ends on the DNA, so no DNA is shown, and the CDR3 is as TCRdb lists it. The V and J genes are TRBV6-2 or TRBV6-3 and TRBJ1-4. Per germline, CDR1 MNHEY and CDR2 SVGEGT. The CDR3 has 13 amino acids, counting both end residues. The CDR3 is CASSYSSRGPLFG.

This chain joins TRBV20-1 and TRBJ2-5; 12 positions match TRBD2. The germline CDR1 and CDR2 sequences are DFQATT and SNEGSKA (reference sequence). J gave up 5 bases and V 3 bases, and 7 bases lay outside the gene matches. CDR3 length equals 15 residues. The CDR3 DNA sequence: TGCAGTGCTAGTTCACTAGCGGGAGGCGGCGAGACCCAGTACTTC. This encodes CSASSLAGGGETQYF.

V usage is TRBV27 and J usage is TRBJ1-1; 7 nucleotides match TRBD1. Germline CDR1 MNHEY, CDR2 SMNVEV (reference sequence). The V segment lost 4 bases and the J segment 6 bases; nucleotides outside the gene matches: 2. CDR3 length: 12 amino acids. The CDR3 coding sequence is TGTGCCAGCAGTTCCGGGACAGCTGAAGCTTTCTTT. It encodes CASSSGTAEAFF.

The chain carries TRBV9 and TRBJ1-2; TRBD1 matches at 9 bases. CDR1 is SGDLS and CDR2 is YYNGEE in the germline V gene. The CDR3 totals 16 residues. The trim removed 0 bases at V and 4 bases at J, leaving 7 bases unmatched. CDR3 in DNA: TGTGCCAGCAGCGTAGGGAACAGGGGGCTAAGCTATGGCTACACCTTC. It specifies CASSVGNRGLSYGYTF.

This chain uses TRBV7-9 with TRBJ1-1, with a weak D call TRBD1 (6 bases). The CDR3 length is 13 residues. Deletions cut 3 bases from V and 3 bases from J, with 8 bases between. Per the germline V gene, CDR1 is SEHNR and CDR2 is FQNEAQ (reference sequence). As DNA, the CDR3 is TGTGCCAGCAGCTTCAAGGGGGACACTGAAGCTTTCTTT. Translation gives CASSFKGDTEAFF.